The 20 T cell receptor beta chains in this list originate from one sample, sequenced in a study of radiation and T cells in renal cell carcinoma (dated by TCRdb to the early 2020s). Library method: the immunoSEQ multiplex PCR assay. The clones in this table, taken by TCRdb from immuneACCESS, are in-frame only. Not every clone is retained; where verified, under half of the shortfall comes from an unresolved V gene, and the cause of the rest is unknown. The sample has some 100,000 clones on record, 65% to 85% of them singletons. The ten largest account for roughly 7% of the sample. The sample's time point label, decoded: baseline pretreatment blood. What this sample's treatment or condition label stands for: 15 Gy SBRT to primary tumor, nephrectomy 4 weeks later. Material: blood, obtained from a patient whose treatment included radiotherapy and nephrectomy. These receptors all come from a man in his sixties with renal cell carcinoma.

Only a few counts were recorded for this clone. The chain combines TRBV4-2 with TRBJ2-3, with 11 bases identical to TRBD2. Trimming took 0 bases from V and 7 from J; bases not matched to a gene: 6. The CDR3 runs to 16 residues. CDR1 is LGHNA and CDR2 is YNFKEQ in the germline V gene. The CDR3 sequence: CASSQDISGRAYTQYF. The CDR3 DNA sequence: TGTGCCAGCAGCCAAGATATTAGCGGGAGGGCCTATACGCAGTATTTT.

This chain connects TRBV27 to TRBJ2-7, with 7 positions matching TRBD1. The CDR3 loop spans 13 amino acids. CDR1 is MNHEY and CDR2 is SMNVEV in the germline V gene (reference sequence). The trim removed 4 bases at V and 3 bases at J, leaving 3 bases unmatched. The CDR3, as DNA: TGTGCCAGCAGTTCGGGACAGATCTACGAGCAGTACTTC. Translating gives CASSSGQIYEQYF.

The sample holds one count of this clone. V gene TRBV6-1 combines with J gene TRBJ2-1, with 10 bases that match TRBD1. The J segment lost 8 bases and the V segment lost 6 bases, leaving 10 bases of the junction unmatched. The CDR3 has 15 amino acids. Germline-derived CDR1 and CDR2 are MNHNS and SASEGT. CDR3 nucleotide sequence: TGTGCCAGCAGCGAACAGGACAGGGGGTTCGATGAGCAGTTCTTC. Translation gives CASSEQDRGFDEQFF.

This clone was detected only once. The rearrangement joins TRBV7-2 to TRBJ2-2; tentatively, D is TRBD1 or TRBD2 (5 bases each). Germline CDR1 reads SGHTA; CDR2 reads FQGNSA. V lost 3 bases, J lost 6 bases, and 14 bases lay in between. There are 15 residues in the CDR3. The CDR3 region is CASSLWGSPPGELFF. CDR3 in DNA: TGTGCCAGCAGCTTGTGGGGGTCCCCACCCGGGGAGCTGTTTTTT.

This clone was detected only a few times. The chain recombines TRBV27 with TRBJ1-4, with 9 bases aligning to TRBD1. Germline values: CDR1 MNHEY, CDR2 SMNVEV (reference sequence). This CDR3 spans 17 amino acids. The V and J ends lost 6 bases and 0 bases, in that order; junction bases with no gene match: 8. CDR3 residues: CASRGTGSTTTNEKLFF. DNA of the CDR3: TGTGCCAGCAGGGGGACAGGGAGCACTACAACTAATGAAAAACTGTTTTTT.

This clone has only a few counts. The chain has TRBV6-1 and TRBJ1-2; 7 bases fit TRBD1. Germline V gene data show CDR1 as MNHNS and CDR2 as SASEGT. This CDR3 has 14 amino acids. V lost 6 bases and J lost 5; bases outside the gene matches: 9. The DNA for the CDR3 is TGTGCCAGCAGCGGGACAGTGGAGGGGTATGGCTACACCTTC. It codes for CASSGTVEGYGYTF.

This sequence joins TRBV6-5 and TRBJ2-7, with 8 bases matching TRBD1. This CDR3 is 15 amino acids long. V was pared by 7 bases and J by 2 bases, with 10 bases of the junction left unmatched. Germline V CDR1 and CDR2: MNHEY, SVGAGI. CDR3 amino acids: CASNPGTGGTYEQYF. CDR3 in DNA: TGTGCCAGCAACCCTGGGACAGGTGGGACCTACGAGCAGTACTTC.

The rearrangement joins TRBV27 to TRBJ2-1; TRBD1 might be the D (8 bases). In germline, CDR1 is MNHEY, CDR2 SMNVEV (reference sequence). The CDR3 is 20 amino acids. Trimming removed 6 bases from V and 0 bases from J, with 27 bases in between. Here the CDR3 reads CASSLSQGAGGGSSYNEQFF. The CDR3 DNA is TGTGCCAGCAGCTTGTCGCAGGGGGCTGGCGGGGGAAGCTCCTACAATGAGCAGTTCTTC.

The chain links TRBV7-9 to TRBJ2-2, with 7 bases fitting TRBD1. The CDR3 is 16 residues long. The V segment lost 4 bases and the J segment 3 bases; nucleotides outside the gene matches: 8. Germline CDR1 and CDR2: SEHNR and FQNEAQ (reference sequence). CDR3 loop: CASSSMDRRDTGELFF. The CDR3 region has the DNA TGTGCCAGCAGCTCAATGGACAGGAGAGACACCGGGGAGCTGTTTTTT.

This sequence joins TRBV6-5 and TRBJ2-3; 9 bases agree with TRBD2. V lost 2 bases, J lost 4 bases, and 4 bases stayed unmatched. The CDR3 totals 15 residues. Germline V gene data show CDR1 as MNHEY and CDR2 as SVGAGI. The CDR3 protein is CASSYKREAPDTQYF. DNA of the CDR3: TGTGCCAGCAGTTACAAGCGGGAGGCCCCAGATACGCAGTATTTT.

The chain recombines TRBV2 with TRBJ1-2; 9 bases align to TRBD1. Germline trimming cut 7 bases from V and 5 bases from J; bases unmatched to any gene: 5. Per the germline V gene, CDR1 is SNHLY and CDR2 is FYNNEI. The CDR3 has 13 residues. The CDR3, as DNA: TGTGCCAGCACTGGGACAGGGTTTTATGGCTACACCTTC. Amino acids: CASTGTGFYGYTF. Complete variable domain (other parts from reference TRBV2 and TRBJ1-2): EPEVTQTPSHQVTQMGQEVILRCVPISNHLYFYWYRQILGQKVEFLVSFYNNEISEKSEIFDDQFSVERPDGSNFTLKIRSTKLEDSAMYFCASTGTGFYGYTFGSGTRLTVV.

This rearrangement joins TRBV4-2 to TRBJ1-2; no firm D call. Trimming stripped 0 bases from V and 4 bases from J, with 12 bases between. The germline gives CDR1 LGHNA, CDR2 YNFKEQ. CDR3 size: 15 residues. CDR3: CASSQDPQSLYGYTF. CDR3 coding DNA: TGTGCCAGCAGCCAAGATCCCCAGTCCCTCTATGGCTACACCTTC.

The V gene is TRBV10-3, the J gene TRBJ2-2, with 14 bases aligning to TRBD2. The germline gives CDR1 ENHRY, CDR2 SYGVKD. This CDR3 spans 16 amino acids. Trimming removed 11 bases from V and 4 bases from J; junction bases left unmatched: 9. DNA for the CDR3: TGTGCCCTCAAAGGGGGGACTAGCGGGAGCACCGGGGAGCTGTTTTTT. Its translation: CALKGGTSGSTGELFF.

V usage is TRBV7-2 and J usage is TRBJ1-5; no clear D gene. Germline CDR1 and CDR2: SGHTA and FQGNSA. The CDR3 runs to 14 residues. Trimming removed 5 bases at V and 11 bases at J, with 19 bases between. This CDR3 is CASSRSVIPEAQHF. The CDR3 DNA is TGTGCCAGCAGCCGATCTGTGATACCGGAGGCCCAGCATTTT.

This chain uses TRBV11-2 with TRBJ1-1; 7 bases are shared with TRBD1. This CDR3 contains 14 residues. The V segment lost 4 bases and the J segment 4 bases; nucleotides outside the gene matches: 6. The V gene's germline CDR1 is SGHAT and CDR2 FQNNGV. The CDR3 reads CASSSQGVGTEAFF. The CDR3 DNA follows: TGTGCCAGCAGCTCTCAGGGGGTGGGCACTGAAGCTTTCTTT.

The chain is built from TRBV10-3 and TRBJ2-1; TRBD1 or TRBD2 may be the D gene (6 bases each). Germline CDR1 reads ENHRY; CDR2 reads SYGVKD. The CDR3 extends over 13 amino acids. V gave up 0 bases and J gave up 8 bases, with 8 bases separating them. The CDR3 bases are TGTGCCATCAGTGAGTCGGGGGGCTATGAGCAGTTCTTC. Residues: CAISESGGYEQFF.

This clone was seen just once. V usage is TRBV30 and J usage is TRBJ2-5; D not certain. CDR1 GTSNPN and CDR2 SVGIG come from the germline V gene (reference sequence). V lost 3 bases to trimming and J lost 4 bases, with 12 bases between them. This CDR3 spans 13 amino acids. The CDR3 sequence is CAWRVRPLETQYF. The CDR3 bases are TGTGCCTGGAGGGTTCGCCCCTTAGAGACCCAGTACTTC.

This rearrangement joins TRBV4-1 to TRBJ2-5, with 7 bases matching TRBD1. The DNA end lines up better with TRBJ2-7; the J call may be wrong. This CDR3 comprises 15 residues. CDR1 MGHRA and CDR2 YSYEKL come from the germline V gene. The CDR3: CASSQETGQFYEQYF. DNA of the CDR3: TGCGCCAGCAGCCAAGAAACGGGACAGTTCTACGAGCAGTACTTC.

The chain recombines TRBV28 with TRBJ2-7, with 10 bases identical to TRBD1. The CDR3 consists of 14 residues. Germline V gene lookup returns CDR1 MDHEN and CDR2 SYDVKM. Trimming removed 3 bases from V and 7 bases from J; junction bases left unmatched: 6. The CDR3 DNA reads TGTGCCAGCAGTTTCGGGACAGGGGTTAGTGAGCAGTACTTC. It yields the protein CASSFGTGVSEQYF.

CDR3 sequence (DNA): TGTGCCAGCAGAGAACAGGGGATCGGCGCTACCTACGAGCAGTACTTC. Translated: CASREQGIGATYEQYF. The chain recombines TRBV28 with TRBJ2-7, with TRBD1 identical over 7 bases. The CDR3 has 16 amino acids. Germline lookup yields CDR1 MDHEN and CDR2 SYDVKM. After removal of 6 bases from V and 2 bases from J, the junction contained 13 bases not matched to a gene.